This paragraph covers one TCR beta chain sequence. V lost 5 bases, J lost 6 bases, and 10 bases stayed unmatched. The CDR3 spans 16 residues. Germline V gene data show CDR1 as MNHEY and CDR2 as SMNVEV (reference sequence). The data were obtained in a study of blood T cell repertoires in COVID-19. Turning to the study itself: There were acute and convalescent COVID-19 samples, and they came from the United States, Italy and Spain. In each case, the material was cDNA or gDNA derived from T cells, B-cell-depleted T cells, or PBMCs.

Sequencing used immunoSEQ multiplex PCR; TCRdb keeps in-frame clones, though not all of them. The sample contains roughly 80,000 clones, 82% of which appear only once. This receptor was taken from an elderly man with acute or convalescent COVID-19. Sequencing was performed on peripheral blood. This chain connects TRBV27 to TRBJ1-6; 7 nucleotides agree with TRBD1. CDR3 coding DNA: TGTGCCAGCAGTCCCTATAGACAGGGTGGTAATTCACCCCTCCACTTT. The encoded protein is CASSPYRQGGNSPLHF.